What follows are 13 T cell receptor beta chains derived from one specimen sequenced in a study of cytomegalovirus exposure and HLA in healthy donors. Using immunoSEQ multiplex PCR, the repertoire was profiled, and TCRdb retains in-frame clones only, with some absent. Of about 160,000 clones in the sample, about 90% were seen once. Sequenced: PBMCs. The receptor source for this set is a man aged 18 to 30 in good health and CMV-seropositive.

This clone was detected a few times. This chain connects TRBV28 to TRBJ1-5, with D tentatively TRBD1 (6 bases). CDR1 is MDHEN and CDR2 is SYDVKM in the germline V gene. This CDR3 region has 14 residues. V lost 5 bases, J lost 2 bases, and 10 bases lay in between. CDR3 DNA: TGTGCCAGCAGTGGGAACAGGGGCAATCAGCCCCAGCATTTT. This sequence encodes CASSGNRGNQPQHF.

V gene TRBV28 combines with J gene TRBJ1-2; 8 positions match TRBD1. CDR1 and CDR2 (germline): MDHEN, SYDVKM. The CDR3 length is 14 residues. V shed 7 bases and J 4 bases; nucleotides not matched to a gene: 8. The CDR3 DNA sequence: TGTGCCAGCATTCAACAGGGGGGTCCCTATGGCTACACCTTC. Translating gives CASIQQGGPYGYTF.

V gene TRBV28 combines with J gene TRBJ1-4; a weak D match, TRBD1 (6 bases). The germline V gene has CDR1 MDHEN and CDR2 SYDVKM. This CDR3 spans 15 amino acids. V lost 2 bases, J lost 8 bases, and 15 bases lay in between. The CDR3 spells CASSLGVAGEEKLFF. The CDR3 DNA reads TGTGCCAGCAGTTTAGGGGTGGCAGGGGAGGAAAAACTGTTTTTT.

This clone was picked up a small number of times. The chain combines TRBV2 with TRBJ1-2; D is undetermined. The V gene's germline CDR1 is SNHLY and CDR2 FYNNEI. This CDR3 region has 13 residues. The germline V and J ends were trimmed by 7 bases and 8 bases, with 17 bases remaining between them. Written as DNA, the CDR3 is TGTGCCAGCACCGAGACGCCCGGCGGGGGCTACACCTTC. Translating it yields CASTETPGGGYTF.

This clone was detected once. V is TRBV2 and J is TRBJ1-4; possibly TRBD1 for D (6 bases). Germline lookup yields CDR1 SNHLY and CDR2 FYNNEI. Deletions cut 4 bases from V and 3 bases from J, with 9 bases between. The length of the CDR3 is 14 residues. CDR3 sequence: CASSVAGANEKLFF. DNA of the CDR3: TGTGCCAGCAGTGTGGCAGGGGCTAATGAAAAACTGTTTTTT.

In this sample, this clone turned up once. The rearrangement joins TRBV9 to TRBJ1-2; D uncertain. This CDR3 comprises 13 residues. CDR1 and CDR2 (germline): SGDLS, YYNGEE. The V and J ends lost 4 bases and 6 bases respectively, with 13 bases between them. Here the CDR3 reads CASSPEFADGYTF. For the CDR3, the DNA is TGTGCCAGCAGCCCCGAGTTTGCCGATGGCTACACCTTC. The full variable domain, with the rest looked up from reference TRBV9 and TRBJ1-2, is DSGVTQTPKHLITATGQRVTLRCSPRSGDLSVYWYQQSLDQGLQFLIQYYNGEERAKGNILERFSAQQFPDLHSELNLSSLELGDSALYFCASSPEFADGYTFGSGTRLTVV.

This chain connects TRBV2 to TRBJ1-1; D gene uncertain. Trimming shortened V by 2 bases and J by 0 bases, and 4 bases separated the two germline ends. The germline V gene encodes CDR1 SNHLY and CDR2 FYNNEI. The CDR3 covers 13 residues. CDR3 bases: TGTGCCAGCAGTGAACAGGTGAACACTGAAGCTTTCTTT. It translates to CASSEQVNTEAFF.

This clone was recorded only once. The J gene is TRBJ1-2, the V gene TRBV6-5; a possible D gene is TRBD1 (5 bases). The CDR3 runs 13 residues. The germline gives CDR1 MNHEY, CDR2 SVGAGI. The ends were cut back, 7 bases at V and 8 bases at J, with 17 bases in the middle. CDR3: CASIKGSGAGYTF. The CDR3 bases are TGTGCCAGCATTAAGGGGTCGGGAGCCGGCTACACCTTC.

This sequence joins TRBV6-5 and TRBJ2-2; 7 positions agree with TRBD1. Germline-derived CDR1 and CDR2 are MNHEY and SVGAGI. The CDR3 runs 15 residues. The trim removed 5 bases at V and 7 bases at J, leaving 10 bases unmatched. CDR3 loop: CASSTRQGSNGELFF. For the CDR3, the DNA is TGTGCCAGCAGTACCCGACAGGGAAGTAACGGGGAGCTGTTTTTT.

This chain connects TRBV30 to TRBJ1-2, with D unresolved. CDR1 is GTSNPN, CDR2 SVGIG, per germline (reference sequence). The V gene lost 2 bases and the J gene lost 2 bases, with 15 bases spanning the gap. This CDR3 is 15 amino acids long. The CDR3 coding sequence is TGTGCCTGGAGTAGGTGGAAAGAGGTAAACTATGGCTACACCTTC. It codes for CAWSRWKEVNYGYTF.

CDR3 region: CAIRLRQGTNTEAFF. CDR3 DNA sequence: TGTGCCATCAGACTCAGACAGGGGACGAACACTGAAGCTTTCTTT. The chain employs TRBV10-3 and TRBJ1-1, with 8 bases matching TRBD1. Germline V gene data show CDR1 as ENHRY and CDR2 as SYGVKD. J lost 1 base, V lost 6 bases, and 7 bases had no gene match. The CDR3 runs to 15 residues.

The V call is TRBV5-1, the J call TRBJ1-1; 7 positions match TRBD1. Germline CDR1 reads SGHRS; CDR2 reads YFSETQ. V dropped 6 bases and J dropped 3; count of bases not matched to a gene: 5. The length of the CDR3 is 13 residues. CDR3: CASTLTGYTEAFF. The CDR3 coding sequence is TGCGCCAGCACCCTGACAGGGTACACTGAAGCTTTCTTT. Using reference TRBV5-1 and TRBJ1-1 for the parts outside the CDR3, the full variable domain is KAGVTQTPRYLIKTRGQQVTLSCSPISGHRSVSWYQQTPGQGLQFLFEYFSETQRNKGNFPGRFSGRQFSNSRSEMNVSTLELGDSALYLCASTLTGYTEAFFGQGTRLTVV.

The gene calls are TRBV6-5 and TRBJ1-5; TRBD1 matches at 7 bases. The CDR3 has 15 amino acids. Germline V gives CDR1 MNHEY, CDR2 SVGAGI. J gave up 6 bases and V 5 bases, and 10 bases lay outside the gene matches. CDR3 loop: CASSRNRGAGQPQHF. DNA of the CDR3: TGTGCCAGCAGTCGCAACAGGGGAGCGGGTCAGCCCCAGCATTTT.